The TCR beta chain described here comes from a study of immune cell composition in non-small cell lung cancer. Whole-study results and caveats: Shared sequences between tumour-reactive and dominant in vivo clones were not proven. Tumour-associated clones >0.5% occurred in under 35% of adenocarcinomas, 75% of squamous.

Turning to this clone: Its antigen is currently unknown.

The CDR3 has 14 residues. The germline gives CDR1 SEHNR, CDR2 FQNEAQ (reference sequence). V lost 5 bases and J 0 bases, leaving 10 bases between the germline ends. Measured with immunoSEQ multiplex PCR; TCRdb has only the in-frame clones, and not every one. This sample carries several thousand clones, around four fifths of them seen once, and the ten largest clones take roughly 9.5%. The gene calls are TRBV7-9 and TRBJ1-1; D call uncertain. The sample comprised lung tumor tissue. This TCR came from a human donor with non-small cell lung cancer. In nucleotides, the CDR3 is TGTGCCAGCAGCCAAACAATTTTGAACACTGAAGCTTTCTTT. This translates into CASSQTILNTEAFF.